Below are 11 T cell receptor beta chains sequenced from a single sample in a study of shared clonotypes between healthy human individuals. TCRdb keeps only in-frame clones here, not all; method: immunoSEQ multiplex PCR. This table has about 2.4 million clones, 90% to 95% appearing once. The material sequenced was naive CD4+ T cells sorted from blood. Subset meaning: CD45RA+ positively selected. These receptors came from a man aged 18 to 29 in good health.

The CDR3 nucleotides are TGTGCCAGCAGCCCCTCTGGAGGGGGGAAGAAAGAGACCCAGTACTTC. The encoded protein is CASSPSGGGKKETQYF. This chain connects TRBV9 to TRBJ2-5; D may correspond to TRBD1 or TRBD2 (6 bases each). This CDR3 has 16 amino acids. Germline values: CDR1 SGDLS, CDR2 YYNGEE. V gave up 4 bases and J gave up 3 bases, with 19 bases separating them. Looking up the rest from reference TRBV9 and TRBJ2-5 gives the full variable domain: DSGVTQTPKHLITATGQRVTLRCSPRSGDLSVYWYQQSLDQGLQFLIQYYNGEERAKGNILERFSAQQFPDLHSELNLSSLELGDSALYFCASSPSGGGKKETQYFGPGTRLLVL.

This clone was counted a single time. The chain combines TRBV7-9 with TRBJ2-3; D gene unclear. Trimming took 3 bases from V and 5 from J, leaving 15 bases between them. The CDR3 loop spans 15 amino acids. CDR1 is SEHNR, CDR2 FQNEAQ, per germline (reference sequence). The CDR3 loop reads CASSFSISPVDTQYF. The CDR3 bases are TGTGCCAGCAGCTTCTCGATCTCACCGGTAGATACGCAGTATTTT.

A single count supports this clone. The genes are TRBV11-2 and TRBJ1-4; no clear D. CDR3 length equals 14 residues. Germline-derived CDR1 and CDR2 are SGHAT and FQNNGV. Trimming stripped 5 bases from V and 7 bases from J, with 14 bases between. The CDR3: CASSPHGVGEKLFF. The CDR3, as DNA: TGTGCCAGCAGCCCCCATGGTGTTGGTGAAAAACTGTTTTTT.

The chain combines TRBV7-3 with TRBJ1-2, with 9 bases that match TRBD1. The CDR3 covers 15 residues. The trim removed 5 bases at V and 7 bases at J, leaving 11 bases unmatched. CDR1 and CDR2 from the germline V gene are SGHTA and FQGTGA. CDR3 in amino acids: CASSPSPGTGFGYTF. In nucleotides, the CDR3 is TGTGCCAGCAGCCCAAGTCCCGGGACAGGGTTTGGCTACACCTTC. Together with reference TRBV7-3 and TRBJ1-2, the CDR3 gives the full variable domain: GAGVSQTPSNKVTEKGKYVELRCDPISGHTALYWYRQSLGQGPEFLIYFQGTGAADDSGLPNDRFFAVRPEGSVSTLKIQRTERGDSAVYLCASSPSPGTGFGYTFGSGTRLTVV.

As concerns this clone: Other nucleotide sequences from this sample produce the same CDR3. The V call is TRBV7-9, the J call TRBJ1-1; no clear D. Looked up from germline, CDR1 is SEHNR and CDR2 is FQNEAQ (reference sequence). The CDR3 is made up of 13 amino acids. V dropped 4 bases and J dropped 1 base, with 7 bases sitting between them. CDR3 nucleotides: TGTGCCAGCAGCTCCACACGGAACACTGAAGCTTTCTTT. This translates into CASSSTRNTEAFF.

The chain carries TRBV5-4 and TRBJ2-5, with 8 positions matching TRBD1. Per germline, CDR1 SGHNT and CDR2 YYREEE (reference sequence). The CDR3 totals 17 residues. The trim removed 0 bases at V and 5 bases at J, leaving 12 bases unmatched. This CDR3 reads CASSLDVKDRGGETQYF. The DNA of the CDR3 is TGTGCCAGCAGCTTGGATGTCAAAGACAGGGGTGGCGAGACCCAGTACTTC.

The gene calls are TRBV2 and TRBJ1-6; the D is unclear. Germline V gives CDR1 SNHLY, CDR2 FYNNEI. This CDR3 is 16 amino acids long. Between the trimmed V and J ends, which lost 2 bases and 6 bases, there was a span of 14 bases. The CDR3 sequence is CASSEQVPSVNSPLHF. CDR3 sequence (DNA): TGTGCCAGCAGTGAACAGGTCCCGAGCGTTAATTCACCCCTCCACTTT.

This clone appeared once. The chain uses TRBV10-3 and TRBJ1-3, with a weak D call TRBD1 (5 bases). V lost 6 bases, J lost 4 bases, and 16 bases lay in between. The germline CDR1 and CDR2 sequences are ENHRY and SYGVKD. The CDR3 has 15 amino acids. The CDR3 DNA sequence: TGTGCCATCAGGGCGTTCGGGACCTCGGGAAACACCATATATTTT. As protein: CAIRAFGTSGNTIYF.

The rearrangement uses TRBV5-1 and TRBJ2-1; 9 nucleotides match TRBD2. The V gene's germline CDR1 is SGHRS and CDR2 YFSETQ. The junction had 7 bases not matched to a gene; V was cut back by 6 bases and J by 3 bases. The CDR3 extends over 15 amino acids. The CDR3 here is CASNPTSGVYNEQFF. CDR3 bases: TGCGCCAGCAACCCGACTAGCGGAGTCTACAATGAGCAGTTCTTC. Supplemented by reference TRBV5-1 and TRBJ2-1, the full variable domain reads KAGVTQTPRYLIKTRGQQVTLSCSPISGHRSVSWYQQTPGQGLQFLFEYFSETQRNKGNFPGRFSGRQFSNSRSEMNVSTLELGDSALYLCASNPTSGVYNEQFFGPGTRLTVL.

The CDR3 sequence: CAWRDSSEAFF. The CDR3 DNA reads as TGTGCCTGGAGGGACAGCTCTGAAGCTTTCTTT. The chain carries TRBV30 and TRBJ1-1; the D gene is possibly TRBD1 (6 bases). Trimming cost V 3 bases and J 6 bases, with 8 bases left between them. The CDR3 contains 11 residues. Germline V gene sequence: CDR1 GTSNPN, CDR2 SVGIG (reference sequence).

This chain links TRBV6-5 with TRBJ1-2; 8 bases map to TRBD1. This CDR3 is 15 amino acids long. Germline V gives CDR1 MNHEY, CDR2 SVGAGI. After removal of 2 bases from V and 3 bases from J, the junction contained 5 bases not matched to a gene. The CDR3 DNA is TGTGCCAGCAGTTACCCCGGGACAGGACACTATGGCTACACCTTC. It yields the protein CASSYPGTGHYGYTF.